Following are 17 T cell receptor beta chains from one sample sequenced in a study of molecular identifiers for immune sequencing clone quantification. TCRdb processed the PCR reads anew with MiXCR; each CDR3 protein has one entry. This table holds approximately 550,000 distinct CDR3 sequences, around 23% found once. Input material: naive CD8+ T cells from blood, with Jurkat cell RNA spiked in. Subset noted: FACS-sorted CD8+CD4-CCR7+CD45RA+ naive T cells. These receptors came from a human donor in good health. Some libraries in this study had Jurkat cell RNA spiked in.

This clonotype was counted ten times or more. The chain is built from TRBV6-2 or TRBV6-3 and TRBJ2-6; D is possibly TRBD1 or TRBD2 (5 bases each). Per germline, CDR1 MNHEY and CDR2 SVGEGT. This CDR3 has 18 amino acids. Trimming shortened V by 7 bases and J by 0 bases, and 19 bases separated the two germline ends. The CDR3 DNA follows: TGTGCCAGCACAAACCCCCCGGGGACCTTCTCTGGGGCCAACGTCCTGACTTTC. It yields the protein CASTNPPGTFSGANVLTF.

This clonotype showed up many times. The gene calls are TRBV4-3 and TRBJ1-5; D is undetermined. This CDR3 has 15 residues. Trimming shortened V by 0 bases and J by 6 bases, and 12 bases separated the two germline ends. Germline CDR1 is LGHNA and CDR2 is YSLEER. Written as DNA, the CDR3 is TGCGCCAGCAGCCAAGATCCAGGAAGAAGTCAGCCCCAGCATTTT. Amino acid sequence: CASSQDPGRSQPQHF.

Turning to this clonotype: Likely a read error: the CDR3 ends without its conserved phenylalanine or tryptophan. The chain uses TRBV4-1 and TRBJ1-1; D is possibly TRBD1 (5 bases). This CDR3 spans 13 amino acids. Looked up from germline, CDR1 is MGHRA and CDR2 is YSYEKL. The V end lost 2 bases, the J end lost 6 bases, and 10 bases lay between the germline ends. CDR3 nucleotides: TGCGCCAGCAGCCAAAGCAGGGACGCTGAAGCTTTCTCT. It is translated as CASSQSRDAEAFS.

This clonotype was seen more than once but under ten times. V and J are TRBV12-3 or TRBV12-4 and TRBJ2-6, with D tentatively TRBD1 (5 bases). The V gene lost 4 bases and the J gene lost 0 bases, with 13 bases spanning the gap. The CDR3 is 17 amino acids. The CDR3 spells CASSWNPRASGANVLTF. The CDR3 bases are TGTGCCAGCAGTTGGAACCCCAGGGCCTCTGGGGCCAACGTCCTGACTTTC.

The V and J genes are TRBV7-9 and TRBJ2-6; D is possibly TRBD1 (5 bases). With 5 bases removed from V and 10 bases from J, the gap between germline ends came to 18 bases. The germline V gene encodes CDR1 SEHNR and CDR2 FQNEAQ (reference sequence). CDR3 size: 15 residues. The CDR3 here is CASSLRGTPLNVLTF. CDR3 nucleotide sequence: TGTGCCAGCAGCCTTAGGGGTACCCCCTTGAACGTCCTGACTTTC.

This clonotype was observed many times. The chain employs TRBV7-9 and TRBJ2-5, with D unresolved. Germline V gives CDR1 SEHNR, CDR2 FQNEAQ (reference sequence). V lost 1 base, J lost 1 base, and 7 bases lay in between. The CDR3 runs 14 residues. The CDR3 reads CASSLENSQETQYF. DNA of the CDR3: TGTGCCAGCAGCTTAGAGAACAGCCAAGAGACCCAGTACTTC.

This clonotype turned up a few times. The chain recombines TRBV29-1 with TRBJ2-1; D may correspond to TRBD1 or TRBD2 (5 bases each). Trimming stripped 0 bases from V and 0 bases from J, with 15 bases between. From germline, CDR1 is SQVTM and CDR2 ANQGSEA. CDR3 length equals 17 residues. This CDR3 is CSVEEGGGGNSYNEQFF. In DNA, the CDR3 is TGCAGCGTTGAAGAAGGTGGGGGTGGAAACTCCTACAATGAGCAGTTCTTC.

This clonotype was observed many times. The V gene is TRBV28, the J gene TRBJ2-7; D is unresolved. Germline CDR1 MDHEN, CDR2 SYDVKM. Trimming took off 6 bases at V and 5 bases at J, with 11 bases between the two ends. This CDR3 comprises 12 residues. The CDR3 protein is CASSPVSNEQYF. The CDR3 DNA is TGTGCCAGCAGCCCAGTTTCCAACGAGCAGTACTTC.

This clonotype was recorded many times. This chain connects TRBV9 to TRBJ1-1, with D unclear. The CDR3 is 14 residues long. V lost 0 bases, J lost 0 bases, and 6 bases lay in between. Per germline, CDR1 SGDLS and CDR2 YYNGEE. CDR3 nucleotide sequence: TGTGCCAGCAGCGTAGGTGCGTTGAACACTGAAGCTTTCTTT. It is translated as CASSVGALNTEAFF.

In this sample, this clonotype turned up many times. DNA of the CDR3: TGCGCCAGCAGCTCATCCGGGACTAGCGGGGGGCGGGCAGATACGCAGTATTTT. Its translation is CASSSSGTSGGRADTQYF. V gene TRBV5-1 combines with J gene TRBJ2-3; 15 bases are a match to TRBD2. Losses at the gene ends were 3 bases for V and 4 bases for J; bases not matched to a gene: 9. Germline V CDR1 and CDR2: SGHRS, YFSETQ. The CDR3 length is 18 residues.

This clonotype has a handful of counts. The chain uses TRBV7-6 and TRBJ2-7, with TRBD1 identical over 10 bases. The CDR3 sequence is 15 residues long. The germline gives CDR1 SGHVS, CDR2 FNYEAQ. V was clipped by 1 base and J by 2 bases; unmatched bases: 2. CDR3 DNA: TGTGCCAGCAGCTTAGGGGACAGGGGAACCTACGAGCAGTACTTC. Amino acids: CASSLGDRGTYEQYF. The full variable domain, its missing parts supplied by reference TRBV7-6 and TRBJ2-7, is GAGVSQSPRYKVTKRGQDVALRCDPISGHVSLYWYRQALGQGPEFLTYFNYEAQQDKSGLPNDRFSAERPEGSISTLTIQRTEQRDSAMYRCASSLGDRGTYEQYFGPGTRLTVT.

This chain connects TRBV4-3 to TRBJ2-3; TRBD2 agrees at 10 bases. V gave up 0 bases and J gave up 4 bases; unmatched junction bases: 7. Germline CDR1 is LGHNA and CDR2 is YSLEER. The CDR3 extends over 17 amino acids. The CDR3 here is CASSQELRLAGADTQYF. The CDR3 DNA reads TGCGCCAGCAGCCAAGAATTACGACTAGCGGGCGCAGATACGCAGTATTTT.

A few counts support this clonotype. The CDR3 loop reads CASSEYPGPNQPQHF. CDR3 bases: TGTGCCAGCAGCGAATATCCGGGCCCTAATCAGCCCCAGCATTTT. This chain joins TRBV9 and TRBJ1-5; D unclear. Per the germline V gene, CDR1 is SGDLS and CDR2 is YYNGEE. The CDR3 covers 15 residues. The ends were cut back, 3 bases at V and 4 bases at J, with 14 bases in the middle.

The V call is TRBV19, the J call TRBJ2-2, with D tentatively TRBD1 or TRBD2 (5 bases each). Between the trimmed V and J ends, which lost 7 bases and 5 bases, there was a span of 17 bases. The CDR3 spans 15 residues. Germline V gene sequence: CDR1 LNHDA, CDR2 SQIVND (reference sequence). CDR3 bases: TGTGCCAGTATCCCGGCAGGGAGAGGGACCGGGGAGCTGTTTTTT. Protein: CASIPAGRGTGELFF.

J is TRBJ1-5 and V is TRBV30; D uncertain. CDR1 and CDR2 from the germline V gene are GTSNPN and SVGIG (reference sequence). CDR3 size: 11 residues. Trimming took off 7 bases at V and 1 base at J, with 5 bases between the two ends. CDR3 sequence: CAYGSNQPQHF. Here the CDR3 DNA reads TGTGCCTATGGGAGCAATCAGCCCCAGCATTTT.

Comment on this clonotype: This could be a read error, since a much larger clone is one nucleotide away. The chain couples TRBV29-1 to TRBJ2-3; TRBD2 matches at 11 bases. In germline, CDR1 is SQVTM, CDR2 ANQGSEA. The CDR3 sequence is 14 residues long. In DNA form, the CDR3 reads TGCAGCGTTGTCCTAGCGGGAGGAACAGGTACGCAGTATTTT. Translation gives CSVVLAGGTGTQYF.

This clonotype was seen many times. The genes are TRBV6-2 or TRBV6-3 and TRBJ1-1, with D hard to call. The CDR3 runs to 16 residues. Trimming took off 1 base at V and 0 bases at J, with 12 bases between the two ends. CDR1 MNHEY and CDR2 SVGEGT come from the germline V gene. The CDR3 region has the DNA TGTGCCAGCAGTTACTTTATTGGCAGGATGAACACTGAAGCTTTCTTT. It yields the protein CASSYFIGRMNTEAFF.